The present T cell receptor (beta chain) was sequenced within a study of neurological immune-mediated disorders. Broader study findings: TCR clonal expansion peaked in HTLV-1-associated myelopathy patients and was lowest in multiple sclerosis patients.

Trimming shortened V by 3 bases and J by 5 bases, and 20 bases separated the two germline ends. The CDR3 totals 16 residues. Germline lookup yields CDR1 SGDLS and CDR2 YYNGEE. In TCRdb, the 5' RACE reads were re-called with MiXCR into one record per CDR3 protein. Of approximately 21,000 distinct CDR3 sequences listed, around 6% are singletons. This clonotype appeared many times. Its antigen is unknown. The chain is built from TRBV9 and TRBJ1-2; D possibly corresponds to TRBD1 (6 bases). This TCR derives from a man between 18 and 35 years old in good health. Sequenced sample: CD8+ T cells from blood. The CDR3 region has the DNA TGTGCCAGCAGCGCTTCAGGGGCCCTTGGAGGGTATGGCTACACCTTC. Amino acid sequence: CASSASGALGGYGYTF.